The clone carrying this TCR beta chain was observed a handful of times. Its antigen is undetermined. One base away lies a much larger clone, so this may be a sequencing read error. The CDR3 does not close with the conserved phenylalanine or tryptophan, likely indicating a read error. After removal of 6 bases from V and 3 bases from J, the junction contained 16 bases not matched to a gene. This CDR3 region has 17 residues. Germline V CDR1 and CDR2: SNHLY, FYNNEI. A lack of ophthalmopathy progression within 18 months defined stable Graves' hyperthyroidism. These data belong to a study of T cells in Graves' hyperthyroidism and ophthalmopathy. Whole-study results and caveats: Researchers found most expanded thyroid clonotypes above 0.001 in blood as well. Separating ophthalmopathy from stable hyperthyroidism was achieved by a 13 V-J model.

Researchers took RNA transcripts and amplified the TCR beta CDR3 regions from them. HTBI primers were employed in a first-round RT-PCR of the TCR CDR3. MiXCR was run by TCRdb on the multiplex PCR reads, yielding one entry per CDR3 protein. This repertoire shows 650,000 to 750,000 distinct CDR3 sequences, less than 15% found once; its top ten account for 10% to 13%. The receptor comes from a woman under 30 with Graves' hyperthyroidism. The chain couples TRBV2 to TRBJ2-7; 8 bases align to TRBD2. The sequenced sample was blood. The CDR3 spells CASSGLSGRRLSYEQYL. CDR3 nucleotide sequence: TGTGCCAGCAGCGGGTTAAGCGGGAGACGACTAAGCTACGAGCAGTACCTC.